The present T cell receptor beta chain was sequenced within a study of blood T cell repertoires in COVID-19. Overall study: Both acute and convalescent COVID-19 samples were obtained from the United States, Italy and Spain.

Original data processing: Counts of nucleated cells, estimated from reference gene primer amplification, were obtained. Here immunoSEQ multiplex PCR was the method, and the copy in TCRdb shows in-frame clones only, minus some. V, J and clone size are those of that table, while D and trimming were read from the DNA. The data show 37,000 or so clones, about 80% seen once. V shed 2 bases and J shed 6 bases, with 6 bases lying between them. The CDR3 sequence is 12 residues long. Germline CDR1 and CDR2: SGHTA and FQGNSA. This sequence joins TRBV7-2 and TRBJ2-3; D uncertain. The sequenced sample was peripheral blood. This TCR was recovered from a man in his sixties with active COVID-19. DNA for the CDR3: TGTGCCAGCAGCTTACTTTCCGATACGCAGTATTTT. Translated, it gives CASSLLSDTQYF.